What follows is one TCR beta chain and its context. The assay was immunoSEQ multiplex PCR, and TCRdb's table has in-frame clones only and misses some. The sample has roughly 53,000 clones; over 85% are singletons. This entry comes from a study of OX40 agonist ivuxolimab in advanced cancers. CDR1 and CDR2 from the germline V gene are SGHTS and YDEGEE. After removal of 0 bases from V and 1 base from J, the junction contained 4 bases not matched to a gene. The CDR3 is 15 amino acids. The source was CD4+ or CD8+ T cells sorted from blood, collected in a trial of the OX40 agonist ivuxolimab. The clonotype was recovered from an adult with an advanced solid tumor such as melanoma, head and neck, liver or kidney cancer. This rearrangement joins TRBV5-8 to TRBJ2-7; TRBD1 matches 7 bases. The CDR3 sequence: CASSLADRASYEQYF. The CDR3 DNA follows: TGTGCCAGCAGCTTGGCAGACAGGGCTTCCTACGAGCAGTACTTC.